This is a list of T cell receptor beta chains from one sample in a study of blood T cells in healthy people across ages. Each CDR3 protein gets one entry after TCRdb re-called the 5' RACE reads with MiXCR. The sample has 1.5 million to 2 million distinct CDR3 sequences, about 50% seen once. Material: blood. The receptors were gathered from a woman in her forties in good health. Both conserved end residues are part of each CDR3. Fields, in order: CDR3 DNA, CDR3 protein, CDR3 length, D gene, V gene, clone size, J gene. The D gene is left open where the match is weak. Only some rows state a clone size, as once, few, many or a class for expanded clones.

TGTGCCAGCAGCTTTTTTTTGGAAAATGAGCAGTTCTTC	CASSFFLENEQFF	13	.	TRBV11-2	.	TRBJ2-1
TGTGCCAGCAGTTTAGGCAATAGCAATCAGCCCCAGCATTTT	CASSLGNSNQPQHF	14	.	TRBV12-3/TRBV12-4	many	TRBJ1-5
TGTGCCAGCAGTTATAGACAGAGCTCCTACGAGCAGTACTTC	CASSYRQSSYEQYF	14	.	TRBV6-5	.	TRBJ2-7
TGTGCCAGCAGATATGGCGGGGGTTCCTACGAGCAGTACTTC	CASRYGGGSYEQYF	14	TRBD2	TRBV7-2	many	TRBJ2-7
TGTGCCAGCAGCAAGGGACAGGTTCCTGACTATGGCTACACCTTC	CASSKGQVPDYGYTF	15	TRBD1	TRBV4-2	.	TRBJ1-2
TGCGCCAGCAGCCAAGCGTCCGGGAACACTGAAGCTTTCTTT	CASSQASGNTEAFF	14	.	TRBV4-3	.	TRBJ1-1
TGCGCCAGCAGCCAAGATGTTAGGACAGAGTATGGCTACACCTTC	CASSQDVRTEYGYTF	15	.	TRBV4-3	few	TRBJ1-2
TGTGCCAGCAGTTTTCCATCGACAGTCGGCGAGCAGTACTTC	CASSFPSTVGEQYF	14	.	TRBV28	few	TRBJ2-7
TGTGCTAGCCACGCGACAGGGGAGGGCTACGAGCAGTACTTC	CASHATGEGYEQYF	14	.	TRBV7-7	few	TRBJ2-7
TGTGCCAGCAGCACCGAGGGGGACCCTTACTATGGCTACACCTTC	CASSTEGDPYYGYTF	15	.	TRBV21-1	.	TRBJ1-2
TGTGCCAGCAGTCCCCCCCGCCGGTTGAGGACAGATACGCGGTATTTT	CASSPPRRLRTDTRYF	16	.	TRBV28	.	TRBJ2-3
TGTGCCAGCAGTAGTAATAGCCCGAACATTCAGTACTTC	CASSSNSPNIQYF	13	.	TRBV28	few	TRBJ2-4
TGTGCCAGCACCAACCCCGGGACCCCTAAGAACACTGAAGCTTTCTTT	CASTNPGTPKNTEAFF	16	.	TRBV6-2/TRBV6-3	.	TRBJ1-1
TGTACCAGCAGCTTAGGGGGGGCTCTCGTCACAGATACGCAGTATTTT	CTSSLGGALVTDTQYF	16	.	TRBV7-9	once	TRBJ2-3
TGCAGTGCTAGACCCCTGGCCTACAATGAGCAGTTCTTC	CSARPLAYNEQFF	13	.	TRBV20-1	.	TRBJ2-1
TGTGCCAGCAGCTCTCCAGGGGCGGGGAACGTCCTGACTTTC	CASSSPGAGNVLTF	14	.	TRBV7-3	few	TRBJ2-6
TGTGCCAGCAGCGGGGGGACAGGGCCTAATGAAAAACTGTTTTTT	CASSGGTGPNEKLFF	15	TRBD1	TRBV5-6	.	TRBJ1-4
TGTGCCAGCAGTGTAAACCTCGGGACGCCATACAATGAGCAGTTCTTC	CASSVNLGTPYNEQFF	16	.	TRBV6-1	.	TRBJ2-1
TGTGCCAGCAGCTTTTCGATTAGCGGGGGGATCACGGGGTACAATGAGCAGTTCTTC	CASSFSISGGITGYNEQFF	19	TRBD2	TRBV7-6	.	TRBJ2-1
TGTGCCAGCAGCCAAGACAGGGGGCAGGATGGCTACACCTTC	CASSQDRGQDGYTF	14	TRBD1	TRBV4-2	few	TRBJ1-2
TGTGCCAGCCCTCAAGCTGGGGGGGTCCTCCTTACCTACGAGCAGTACTTC	CASPQAGGVLLTYEQYF	17	TRBD2	TRBV9	.	TRBJ2-7
TGCAGTGCTCCGCAGGGACAGGGTTCTGTGGCCTATGGCTACACCTTC	CSAPQGQGSVAYGYTF	16	TRBD1	TRBV20-1	.	TRBJ1-2
TGCAGTGCTAGAGACCCGGGGGCCTCGAACACTGAAGCTTTCTTT	CSARDPGASNTEAFF	15	.	TRBV20-1	.	TRBJ1-1
TGTGCCAGCAGCCAAAGCCTCCAGGGGACGCAGTATTTT	CASSQSLQGTQYF	13	.	TRBV4-2	.	TRBJ2-3
TGTGCCACCGGTTGGGGAGAAAAAGAGACCCAGTACTTC	CATGWGEKETQYF	13	.	TRBV24-1	.	TRBJ2-5
TGTGCCAGCAGCCGAACAGGGGGCAAGGAGACCCAGTACTTC	CASSRTGGKETQYF	14	TRBD1	TRBV7-3	once	TRBJ2-5
TGCAGTGCCCGAGGGACAGGGAACCGCCGGAATGAGCAGTTCTTC	CSARGTGNRRNEQFF	15	TRBD1	TRBV20-1	.	TRBJ2-1
TGTGCCAGCAGCTTAGGAGTGGCGGCGTGGAGCTCCTACAATGAGCAGTTCTTC	CASSLGVAAWSSYNEQFF	18	.	TRBV7-2	few	TRBJ2-1
TGTGCCAGCAGCGCAAGTGGGTTGGGGGGCCAGTACTTC	CASSASGLGGQYF	13	.	TRBV9	.	TRBJ2-7
TGTGCCAGCAGCGCCCGGACAGGGGTTGATGAGCAGTTCTTC	CASSARTGVDEQFF	14	TRBD1	TRBV9	.	TRBJ2-1
TGTGCCGGCAGTTTGCAGGGCTACGAGCAGTACTTC	CAGSLQGYEQYF	12	.	TRBV25-1	.	TRBJ2-7
TGCGCCAGCAGCCTCCGGACACTTATGAACACTGAAGCTTTCTTT	CASSLRTLMNTEAFF	15	.	TRBV4-1	few	TRBJ1-1
TGTGCCAGCAGTTATGGGAAGGCCTACGAGCAGTACTTC	CASSYGKAYEQYF	13	.	TRBV12-3/TRBV12-4	.	TRBJ2-7
TGTGCCAGCAGCCAAGATGACGGGGCAGGGAAAATCAATGAGCAGTTCTTC	CASSQDDGAGKINEQFF	17	.	TRBV4-2	.	TRBJ2-1
TGTGCCAGCAGTGTACAGGGTCTGAACGAGCAGTACTTC	CASSVQGLNEQYF	13	.	TRBV6-1	.	TRBJ2-7
TGTGCTAGTGGTGACGGGTTCGGGGAGACCCAGTACTTC	CASGDGFGETQYF	13	.	TRBV12-5	.	TRBJ2-5
TGTGCCAGCGTGGGCGTACGGCTACCTAACACTGAAGCTTTCTTT	CASVGVRLPNTEAFF	15	.	TRBV6-2/TRBV6-3	.	TRBJ1-1
TGCAGTGCTAGTTCTGGGTCTTACGAGCAGTACTTC	CSASSGSYEQYF	12	.	TRBV20-1	many	TRBJ2-7
TGCGCCAGCAGCCAAACTAGCGGGGGGGCCCTCGCGACCTACAATGAGCAGTTCTTC	CASSQTSGGALATYNEQFF	19	TRBD2	TRBV4-1	few	TRBJ2-1
TGTGCCAGCAGTTTTGCGGGGACAGGGAGGATGGTAGGGGAGCTGTTTTTT	CASSFAGTGRMVGELFF	17	TRBD1	TRBV27	.	TRBJ2-2
TGTGCCAGCAGTAAGGACAGCGTCAATCAGCCCCAGCATTTT	CASSKDSVNQPQHF	14	.	TRBV6-2/TRBV6-3	few	TRBJ1-5
TGCGCCAGCAGTTGCGGACTAGGGGACAATGAGCAGTTCTTC	CASSCGLGDNEQFF	14	TRBD2	TRBV5-1	.	TRBJ2-1
TGTGCCAGCAGTACTCGACAGAAATTCTATGGCTACACCTTC	CASSTRQKFYGYTF	14	.	TRBV28	.	TRBJ1-2
TGCGCCAGCAGCCCGCATTTTACGGGGCACTATGGCTACACCTTC	CASSPHFTGHYGYTF	15	.	TRBV5-1	.	TRBJ1-2
TGTGCCAGCAGCTTAGTGGGGTTTAACTATGGCTACACCTTC	CASSLVGFNYGYTF	14	.	TRBV7-9	.	TRBJ1-2
TGTGCCAGCAGCGCGGGCAGACAGGGGTCCCACTACGAGCAGTACTTC	CASSAGRQGSHYEQYF	16	TRBD1	TRBV11-2	few	TRBJ2-7
TGTGCCAGCAGCGTGCCAACTCTTATCTATGGCTACACCTTC	CASSVPTLIYGYTF	14	.	TRBV16	.	TRBJ1-2
TGTGCCAGCAGTTTAACCACAGGGAGCTCCTACGAGCAGTTCTTC	CASSLTTGSSYEQFF	15	.	TRBV27	.	TRBJ2-1
TGCAGTGCCAAGCAGGGAGTCGGCGAAAAACTGTTTTTT	CSAKQGVGEKLFF	13	.	TRBV20-1	.	TRBJ1-4
TGTGCCAGCAGGTGGGGGATCGGACTAGCGGGGTCTAATGAGCAGTTCTTC	CASRWGIGLAGSNEQFF	17	TRBD2	TRBV28	.	TRBJ2-1
TGTGCCAGCAGCCAACTACATTCGAACTCCTACAATGAGCAGTTCTTC	CASSQLHSNSYNEQFF	16	.	TRBV4-2	few	TRBJ2-1
TGCGCCAGCAGCCTCCAGTTCCAAGAGACCCAGTACTTC	CASSLQFQETQYF	13	.	TRBV4-3	.	TRBJ2-5
TGCACACCGGGGGGAGGGACGGCTGAGCAGTTCTTC	CTPGGGTAEQFF	12	TRBD2	TRBV20-1	once	TRBJ2-1
TGTGCCAGCAGCTTAAAAGGTGTGGACGAGCGGACTGCCGAGCAGTACTTC	CASSLKGVDERTAEQYF	17	.	TRBV13	.	TRBJ2-7
TGTGCCAGCAGCTTAGCCGGACTAAAGGGCGATACGCAGTATTTT	CASSLAGLKGDTQYF	15	.	TRBV7-2	.	TRBJ2-3
TGTGCCAGCAGGTCCACTGACAGTAGGGAGCAGTTCTTC	CASRSTDSREQFF	13	.	TRBV12-3/TRBV12-4	.	TRBJ2-1
TGTGCCACCAGCACCGGGACTACCACAGATACGCAGTATTTT	CATSTGTTTDTQYF	14	TRBD2	TRBV15	.	TRBJ2-3
TGTGCCAGCAGCCAGACTAGCGGGGGGGCCCGCACAGATACGCAGTATTTT	CASSQTSGGARTDTQYF	17	TRBD2	TRBV7-2	.	TRBJ2-3
TGTGCCAGCAGCTTTGCTAGGACAGGGGGCTCCTACAATGAGCAGTTCTTC	CASSFARTGGSYNEQFF	17	.	TRBV12-1	.	TRBJ2-1
TGTGCCAGCACTCGAAGGGGGGGTTTGGAGACCCAGTACTTC	CASTRRGGLETQYF	14	.	TRBV7-6	.	TRBJ2-5